These 22 T cell receptor beta chains were all obtained from the same sample, sequenced in a study of blood T cell repertoires in COVID-19. TCRdb keeps only in-frame clones here, not all; method: immunoSEQ multiplex PCR. The table includes 65,000 or so clones, over 65% detected once. The sequencing input was peripheral blood. These receptors were taken from a woman in her 70s with acute or convalescent COVID-19.

The genes are TRBV15 and TRBJ2-7; TRBD1 is a possible D gene (6 bases). CDR3 size: 17 residues. V shed 0 bases and J shed 4 bases, with 19 bases lying between them. In germline, CDR1 is LNHNV, CDR2 YYDKDF (reference sequence). CDR3 sequence: CATSRDDLGGTYYEQYF. The CDR3 DNA reads TGTGCCACCAGCAGAGATGATCTTGGGGGCACTTATTACGAGCAGTACTTC.

V usage is TRBV28 and J usage is TRBJ1-1, with 10 bases identical to TRBD1. Unmatched junction bases numbered 14, after V lost 3 bases and J lost 10 bases. The CDR3 length is 16 residues. Germline V lookup: CDR1 MDHEN, CDR2 SYDVKM. DNA for the CDR3: TGTGCCAGCAGTTTGGAGACAGGGGGCCCCGGGTTATCAGCTTTCTTT. Protein product: CASSLETGGPGLSAFF. The full variable domain, its missing parts supplied by reference TRBV28 and TRBJ1-1, is DVKVTQSSRYLVKRTGEKVFLECVQDMDHENMFWYRQDPGLGLRLIYFSYDVKMKEKGDIPEGYSVSREKKERFSLILESASTNQTSMYLCASSLETGGPGLSAFFGQGTRLTVV.

The chain employs TRBV30 and TRBJ2-3; no clear D. The CDR3 length is 12 residues. Trimming took off 2 bases at V and 1 base at J, with 4 bases between the two ends. Germline V gives CDR1 GTSNPN, CDR2 SVGIG (reference sequence). CDR3 residues: CAWSLGTDTQYF. CDR3 sequence (DNA): TGTGCCTGGAGTTTAGGCACAGATACGCAGTATTTT.

The chain is built from TRBV7-2 and TRBJ2-7; 13 bases are a match to TRBD2. The CDR3 spans 16 residues. Germline CDR1 reads SGHTA; CDR2 reads FQGNSA. V shed 3 bases, J shed 2 bases, and the junction held 4 bases outside the gene matches. As DNA, the CDR3 is TGTGCCAGCAGCTTGGAGGGGACTAGCGGGGCCTACGAGCAGTACTTC. This gives the protein CASSLEGTSGAYEQYF.

The V gene is TRBV20-1, the J gene TRBJ2-5; D gene ambiguous. The CDR3 extends over 11 amino acids. V was pared by 7 bases and J by 8 bases, with 14 bases between. The V gene's germline CDR1 is DFQATT and CDR2 SNEGSKA (reference sequence). This chain's CDR3 is CSEKIGSTQYF. CDR3 DNA: TGCAGTGAAAAGATCGGGTCAACCCAGTACTTC.

This clone was seen a few times. The rearrangement uses TRBV3-1 (or the pseudogene TRBV3-2) and TRBJ2-2; 12 bases line up with TRBD2. Germline values: CDR1 LGHDT, CDR2 YNNKEL (reference sequence). CDR3 length: 20 amino acids. J lost 7 bases, V lost 6 bases, and 21 bases had no gene match. CDR3 sequence reads: CASSPNPWTRLAGAGGELFF. CDR3 DNA sequence: TGTGCCAGCAGTCCTAATCCCTGGACAAGACTAGCGGGAGCGGGCGGGGAGCTGTTTTTT.

The chain employs TRBV9 and TRBJ2-1, with D possibly being TRBD2 (6 bases). The CDR3 spans 16 residues. V lost 7 bases, J lost 0 bases, and 17 bases lay in between. CDR1 and CDR2 from the germline V gene are SGDLS and YYNGEE. The CDR3 DNA sequence: TGTGCCAGCGGCTCCGGGACTCTAAGCTCCTACAATGAGCAGTTCTTC. Translating gives CASGSGTLSSYNEQFF.

This chain links TRBV28 with TRBJ1-4; D gene unclear. Trimming took off 6 bases at V and 4 bases at J, with 21 bases between the two ends. Germline V gene sequence: CDR1 MDHEN, CDR2 SYDVKM. This CDR3 contains 17 residues. The CDR3 DNA reads TGTGCCAGCAGCCCCCCTTGGGAGGCATCGTTTAATGAAAAACTGTTTTTT. Translation: CASSPPWEASFNEKLFF.

This rearrangement joins TRBV28 to TRBJ2-7, with TRBD1 identical over 8 bases. With V trimmed by 4 bases and J by 4 bases, 6 bases remained unmatched. The CDR3 is 14 amino acids. Germline assignment: CDR1 MDHEN and CDR2 SYDVKM. The chain's CDR3 is CASSSGTGVYEQYF. CDR3 DNA sequence: TGTGCCAGCAGTTCCGGGACAGGCGTTTACGAGCAGTACTTC.

Details on this clone: The junction differs from germline at one of its ends, possibly a read error. The rearrangement joins TRBV2 to TRBJ2-5; tentatively, D is TRBD2 (5 bases). CDR3 length: 14 amino acids. Germline assignment: CDR1 SNHLY and CDR2 FYNNEI. CDR3 loop: CASREATGEETQYF. DNA of the CDR3: TGTGCCAGCAGGGAAGCCACTGGGGAGGAGACCCAGTACTTC.

The chain uses TRBV5-1 and TRBJ2-7; possibly TRBD2 for D (5 bases). The CDR3 is 14 residues long. V was clipped by 2 bases and J by 5 bases, with 14 bases between them. The V gene's germline CDR1 is SGHRS and CDR2 YFSETQ. In nucleotides, the CDR3 is TGCGCCAGCAGCTTACAAGTGGGGAGCGACGAGCAGTACTTC. The encoded protein is CASSLQVGSDEQYF.

The gene calls are TRBV6-1 and TRBJ2-1, with 7 bases lining up with TRBD2. Germline assignment: CDR1 MNHNS and CDR2 SASEGT. The CDR3 length is 18 residues. The J segment lost 6 bases and the V segment lost 4 bases, leaving 18 bases of the junction unmatched. Here the CDR3 DNA reads TGTGCCAGCAGTGTCCAGGGCTCAGGACTAGGGGTCTCCAATGAGCAGTTCTTC. Translation gives CASSVQGSGLGVSNEQFF.

This clone was detected once. This sequence joins TRBV6-2 or TRBV6-3 and TRBJ2-5, with 7 bases identical to TRBD1. This CDR3 comprises 14 residues. V was pared by 4 bases and J by 5 bases, with 7 bases of the junction left unmatched. CDR1 is MNHEY and CDR2 is SVGEGT in the germline V gene. DNA for the CDR3: TGTGCCAGCAGTTCCGCTAGCAGGGGGGAGACCCAGTACTTC. The encoded protein is CASSSASRGETQYF.

The chain links TRBV9 to TRBJ2-3, with a possible D match to TRBD2 (5 bases). The CDR3 length is 15 residues. CDR1 and CDR2 from the germline V gene are SGDLS and YYNGEE. Trimming pared 4 bases from V and 1 base from J, leaving 13 bases between. This chain's CDR3 is CASSPREGGTDTQYF. Written as DNA, the CDR3 is TGTGCCAGCAGCCCCCGTGAGGGAGGCACAGATACGCAGTATTTT.

This chain uses TRBV4-2 with TRBJ2-3, with 7 bases identical to TRBD1. V trimming: 4 bases; J trimming: 0 bases; junction bases outside the gene matches: 1. The CDR3 covers 14 residues. Germline CDR1 LGHNA, CDR2 YNFKEQ. Written as DNA, the CDR3 is TGTGCCAGCAGCCTGGGACAGAGCACAGATACGCAGTATTTT. Translation: CASSLGQSTDTQYF.

V is TRBV30 and J is TRBJ2-7; TRBD2 agrees at 9 bases. The V gene end was trimmed by 4 bases and the J gene end by 7 bases; junction bases not matched to a gene: 17. CDR1 is GTSNPN, CDR2 SVGIG, per germline (reference sequence). This CDR3 comprises 16 residues. The CDR3 here is CAWIKSSGVRRSEQYF. For the CDR3, the DNA is TGTGCCTGGATAAAGTCTAGCGGGGTAAGGAGGTCGGAGCAGTACTTC.

V is TRBV5-4 and J is TRBJ1-1; TRBD1 agrees at 7 bases. This CDR3 comprises 17 residues. Per germline, CDR1 SGHNT and CDR2 YYREEE (reference sequence). V lost 4 bases and J lost 2; bases outside the gene matches: 14. The CDR3 is CASSAKGQNILNTEAFF. DNA for the CDR3: TGTGCCAGCAGCGCAAAGGGACAGAATATACTTAACACTGAAGCTTTCTTT.

The genes are TRBV12-3 or TRBV12-4 and TRBJ1-1; D is ambiguous. The CDR3 totals 12 residues. V was clipped by 2 bases and J by 2 bases, with 3 bases between them. The CDR3: CASSLYNTEAFF. The CDR3 region has the DNA TGTGCCAGCAGTTTATATAACACTGAAGCTTTCTTT.

This chain connects TRBV3-1 (or the pseudogene TRBV3-2) to TRBJ1-2, with a possible D match to TRBD1 (5 bases). CDR3 length: 14 residues. The germline V gene encodes CDR1 LGHDT and CDR2 YNNKEL (reference sequence). The V gene lost 5 bases and the J gene lost 8 bases, with 18 bases spanning the gap. The CDR3 is CASSALGGGEGYTF. The CDR3, as DNA: TGTGCCAGCAGCGCCCTTGGGGGGGGAGAGGGCTACACCTTC.

V gene TRBV18 combines with J gene TRBJ2-5; 8 bases align to TRBD1. The CDR3 is made up of 16 amino acids. After removal of 2 bases from V and 2 bases from J, the junction contained 7 bases not matched to a gene. Germline V gene data show CDR1 as KGHSH and CDR2 as LQKENI. CDR3 sequence reads: CASSPMGGTGQETQYF. The CDR3 DNA reads as TGTGCCAGCTCACCAATGGGTGGGACAGGACAAGAGACCCAGTACTTC.

The rearrangement uses TRBV7-8 and TRBJ1-1; TRBD1 agrees at 10 bases. The CDR3 totals 18 residues. The germline gives CDR1 SGHVS, CDR2 FQNEAQ. The ends lost 4 bases at V and 1 base at J; junction bases unmatched: 12. The CDR3 is CASSSRNPRTGGNTEAFF. The CDR3 DNA is TGTGCCAGCAGCTCGAGAAACCCCCGGACAGGGGGGAACACTGAAGCTTTCTTT.

V and J are TRBV10-3 and TRBJ2-5; weak D call: TRBD1 (6 bases). V gave up 0 bases and J gave up 4 bases, with 15 bases separating them. This CDR3 spans 16 amino acids. The V gene's germline CDR1 is ENHRY and CDR2 SYGVKD. Here the CDR3 DNA reads TGTGCCATCAGTGAGTCGGGGGAAGGGGGTACAGAGACCCAGTACTTC. It is translated as CAISESGEGGTETQYF.